This is a list of T cell receptor beta chains from one sample in a study of control samples from healthy donors and cancer patients. Some clones are missing from TCRdb's copy, which holds only in-frame ones; the method was immunoSEQ multiplex PCR. The sample lists about 190,000 clones, approximately 90% seen once, with less than 2% in the top ten. Sequencing was carried out using blood. All receptors derive from a man aged 25-45 years in good health. The conserved cysteine and the conserved F or W are not part of the CDR3 here.

V	length	J	CDR3
TRBV10-2	12	TRBJ1-3	ASSQTGDGNTIY
TRBV11-2	14	TRBJ1-6	ASRGKQGAGNSPLH
TRBV5-1	14	TRBJ2-7	ASSPIPGQGGYEQY
TRBV7-9	13	TRBJ1-6	ASSSETGAHSPLH
TRBV15	10	TRBJ2-7	ATSRTRDEQY
TRBV5-5	12	TRBJ1-2	ASSFRVGGYGYT
TRBV5-8	13	TRBJ1-2	ASSLRSAPNYGYT
TRBV14	13	TRBJ2-3	ASSQDRVYTDTQY
TRBV12-5	13	TRBJ1-1	ASGLVAGRITEAF
TRBV18	14	TRBJ1-6	ASSPGGSSYNSPLH
TRBV11-2	13	TRBJ2-3	ASSPGTGASDTQY
TRBV7-9	11	TRBJ1-2	ASSLGNNYGYT
TRBV3-1/TRBV3-2	14	TRBJ2-3	ASSLSSLTPTDTQY
TRBV5-8	13	TRBJ2-1	ASSLVLAGANEQF
TRBV6-5	9	TRBJ1-2	ALDRFYGYT
TRBV5-8	13	TRBJ1-3	ASSLNQGSGNTIY
TRBV4-2	13	TRBJ2-5	ASSARGSGGETQY
TRBV4-1	16	TRBJ1-6	ASSQVLIGAAYNSPLH
TRBV5-1	13	TRBJ1-2	ASSWIGQSLEGYT
TRBV5-1	10	TRBJ1-3	ATTGSGNTIY
TRBV30	12	TRBJ1-1	AWIPSRGITEAF
TRBV3-1/TRBV3-2	12	TRBJ2-2	ASSLGQGYGELF
TRBV7-2	13	TRBJ1-2	ASSLAPTGGLGYT
TRBV5-4	12	TRBJ2-7	ASSLATNSYEQY
TRBV7-8	10	TRBJ1-1	ASSQSNTEAF
TRBV5-3	12	TRBJ1-4	ARSLIALNEKLF
TRBV24-1	14	TRBJ1-5	ATSQRGPYSNQPQH
TRBV27	12	TRBJ1-1	ASGEDPADTEAF
TRBV6-5	12	TRBJ1-1	ASSWGEKNTEAF
TRBV7-6	13	TRBJ2-7	ASSFREGPTYEQY
TRBV7-8	13	TRBJ2-7	ASSKDGVLTYEQY
TRBV7-2	11	TRBJ2-7	ASSGRLAGDQY
TRBV11-2	13	TRBJ2-5	ASSLSTRSKETQY
TRBV6-1	12	TRBJ1-1	ASSEVRGDTEAF
TRBV19	13	TRBJ1-1	ASSTAGLSSTEAF
TRBV15	11	TRBJ1-2	ATSRARIYGYT
TRBV12-3/TRBV12-4	11	TRBJ1-2	ASRSGTGYGYT
TRBV12-5	13	TRBJ1-5	ASGLPGGGNQPQH
TRBV19	16	TRBJ1-4	ASSTPRSLQGLNEKLF
TRBV12-3/TRBV12-4	11	TRBJ1-5	ASRTGGNQPQH
TRBV7-8	12	TRBJ1-1	ASSLVRGATEAF
TRBV4-2	12	TRBJ1-1	ASRLVGGNTEAF